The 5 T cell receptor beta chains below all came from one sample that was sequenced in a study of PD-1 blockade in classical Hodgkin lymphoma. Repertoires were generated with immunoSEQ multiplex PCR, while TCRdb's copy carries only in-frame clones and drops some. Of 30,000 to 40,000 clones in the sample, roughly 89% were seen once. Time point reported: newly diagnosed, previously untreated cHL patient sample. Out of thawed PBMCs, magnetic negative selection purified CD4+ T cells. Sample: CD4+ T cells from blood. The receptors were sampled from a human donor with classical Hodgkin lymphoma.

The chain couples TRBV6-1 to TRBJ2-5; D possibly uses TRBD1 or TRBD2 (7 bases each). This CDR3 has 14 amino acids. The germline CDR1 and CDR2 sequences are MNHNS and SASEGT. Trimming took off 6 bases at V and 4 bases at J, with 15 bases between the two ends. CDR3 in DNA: TGTGCCAGCAGGGGGGGGACAGTCAGAGAGACCCAGTACTTC. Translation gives CASRGGTVRETQYF.

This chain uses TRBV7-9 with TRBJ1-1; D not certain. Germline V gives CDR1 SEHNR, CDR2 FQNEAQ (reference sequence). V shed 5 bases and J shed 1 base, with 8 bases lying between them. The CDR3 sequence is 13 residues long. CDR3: CASSPQKNTEAFF. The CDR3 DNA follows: TGTGCCAGCAGCCCCCAAAAGAACACTGAAGCTTTCTTT.

The DNA of the CDR3 is TGTGCCAGCAGCTTCTCGGGGACAACTAATGAAAAACTGTTTTTT. It encodes CASSFSGTTNEKLFF. V and J are TRBV5-8 and TRBJ1-4, with D unresolved. This CDR3 region has 15 residues. Deletions cut 2 bases from V and 0 bases from J, with 8 bases between. Germline V gene data show CDR1 as SGHTS and CDR2 as YDEGEE.

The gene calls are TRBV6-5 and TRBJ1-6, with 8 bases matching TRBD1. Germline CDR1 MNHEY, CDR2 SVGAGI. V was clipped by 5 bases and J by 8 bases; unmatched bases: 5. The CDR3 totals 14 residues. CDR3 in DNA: TGTGCCAGCAGTCAGGGGGCGAGAGATTCACCCCTCCACTTT. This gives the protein CASSQGARDSPLHF.

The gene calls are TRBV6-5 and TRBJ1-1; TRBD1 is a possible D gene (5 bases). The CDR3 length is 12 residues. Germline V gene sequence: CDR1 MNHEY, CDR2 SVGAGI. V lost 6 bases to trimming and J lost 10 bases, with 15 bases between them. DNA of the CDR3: TGTGCCAGCAGGTCCCTCAGGGTCGGAGCTTTCTTT. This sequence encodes CASRSLRVGAFF.